Below are 17 T cell receptor beta chains sequenced from a single sample in a study of shared clonotypes between healthy human individuals (dated by TCRdb to the early 2020s). The library relied on the immunoSEQ multiplex PCR assay. TCRdb provides this immuneACCESS table in a form limited to in-frame rearrangements. Some clones are lacking; in checked studies, under half of them reflect an unresolved V gene, and why the rest are absent is not known. The sample contains just over 2,000,000 clones, about 95% of them found a single time. Together, the top ten hold more than 0.1% of the sample. Sequenced input: naive CD4+ T cells sorted from blood. The cell subset or site label on this specimen signifies: CD45RA+ positively selected. The receptors originated from a man between 18 and 35 years old in good health.

This chain connects TRBV15 to TRBJ2-2; no clear D gene. This CDR3 contains 12 residues. CDR1 LNHNV and CDR2 YYDKDF come from the germline V gene (reference sequence). V was trimmed by 6 bases and J by 6 bases, leaving 8 bases between them. In DNA form, the CDR3 reads TGTGCCACCAGTCCTGTTGCCGGGGAGCTGTTTTTT. Translation: CATSPVAGELFF.

Turning to this clone: The identical CDR3 is also encoded by other nucleotide sequences in the sample. The V gene is TRBV28, the J gene TRBJ2-7; TRBD1 matches 10 bases. There are 14 residues in the CDR3. J was trimmed by 2 bases and V by 3 bases; bases with no gene match: 1. Germline CDR1 is MDHEN and CDR2 is SYDVKM. CDR3 loop: CASSLTGGPYEQYF. The CDR3 DNA is TGTGCCAGCAGTTTGACAGGGGGCCCCTACGAGCAGTACTTC.

The J gene is TRBJ1-2, the V gene TRBV6-4, with D perhaps TRBD1 (5 bases). There are 13 residues in the CDR3. Trimming shortened V by 5 bases and J by 4 bases, and 11 bases separated the two germline ends. The V gene's germline CDR1 is MRHNA and CDR2 SNTAGT. The CDR3 DNA follows: TGTGCCAGCAGTACAGGACCAGGCTATGGCTACACCTTC. This sequence encodes CASSTGPGYGYTF.

CDR3 bases: TGCGCCAGCAGCTTGACCGGGGGACCTCAGCCCCAGCATTTT. Translation gives CASSLTGGPQPQHF. The gene calls are TRBV5-1 and TRBJ1-5; maybe TRBD1 (5 bases). V was shortened by 1 base and J by 6 bases, with 11 bases between the two germline ends. Germline-derived CDR1 and CDR2 are SGHRS and YFSETQ. The CDR3 consists of 14 residues.

The V gene is TRBV2, the J gene TRBJ2-1; TRBD2 matches 8 bases. CDR3 length equals 14 residues. The V gene end was trimmed by 5 bases and the J gene end by 4 bases; junction bases not matched to a gene: 4. Germline V lookup: CDR1 SNHLY, CDR2 FYNNEI. The CDR3 sequence: CASSPGGPYNEQFF. The CDR3 coding sequence is TGTGCCAGCAGTCCGGGGGGGCCGTACAATGAGCAGTTCTTC. Full variable domain (outside the CDR3, taken from reference TRBV2 and TRBJ2-1): EPEVTQTPSHQVTQMGQEVILRCVPISNHLYFYWYRQILGQKVEFLVSFYNNEISEKSEIFDDQFSVERPDGSNFTLKIRSTKLEDSAMYFCASSPGGPYNEQFFGPGTRLTVL.

The chain employs TRBV14 and TRBJ2-1, with a weak D call TRBD2 (5 bases). The germline V and J ends were trimmed by 4 bases and 14 bases, with 9 bases remaining between them. The CDR3 has 10 amino acids. Per the germline V gene, CDR1 is SGHDN and CDR2 is FVKESK. The DNA of the CDR3 is TGTGCCAGCAGCCGATACGGGGAGTTCTTC. Residues: CASSRYGEFF.

This chain links TRBV18 with TRBJ2-2, with TRBD2 matching 13 bases. Trimming took 3 bases from V and 8 from J; bases not matched to a gene: 12. CDR1 is KGHSH, CDR2 LQKENI, per germline. This CDR3 has 18 residues. The CDR3 DNA is TGTGCCAGCTCACCCCGGACTAGCGGGGGCGTCGGACCAGGGGAGCTGTTTTTT. Its protein is CASSPRTSGGVGPGELFF.

The rearrangement links TRBV6-4 to TRBJ1-4, with D maybe TRBD1 (5 bases). The CDR3 covers 14 residues. The V end lost 7 bases, the J end lost 8 bases, and 17 bases lay between the germline ends. Germline-derived CDR1 and CDR2 are MRHNA and SNTAGT. The CDR3 DNA reads as TGTGCCAGCATAGAAGACAGCTTGGTAGAAAAACTGTTTTTT. This codes for CASIEDSLVEKLFF.

V and J are TRBV7-9 and TRBJ2-4; weak D call: TRBD2 (7 bases). The length of the CDR3 is 15 residues. V dropped 5 bases and J dropped 0 bases, with 11 bases sitting between them. Looked up from germline, CDR1 is SEHNR and CDR2 is FQNEAQ (reference sequence). The CDR3 loop is CASSRGGGAKNIQYF. The CDR3 coding sequence is TGTGCCAGCAGCCGGGGAGGGGGAGCCAAAAACATTCAGTACTTC. Together with reference TRBV7-9 and TRBJ2-4, the CDR3 gives the full variable domain: DTGVSQNPRHKITKRGQNVTFRCDPISEHNRLYWYRQTLGQGPEFLTYFQNEAQLEKSRLLSDRFSAERPKGSFSTLEIQRTEQGDSAMYLCASSRGGGAKNIQYFGAGTRLSVL.

The chain joins TRBV7-9 to TRBJ2-3, with TRBD2 identical over 12 bases. The V gene end was trimmed by 4 bases and the J gene end by 4 bases; junction bases not matched to a gene: 6. Germline V gives CDR1 SEHNR, CDR2 FQNEAQ (reference sequence). This CDR3 is built from 16 residues. The CDR3 nucleotides are TGTGCCAGCAGCTCAGAGACTAGCGGGGGTTCAGATACGCAGTATTTT. Residues: CASSSETSGGSDTQYF.

Comments on this clone: The sample has other DNA sequences that encode this CDR3 too. The CDR3 region has the DNA TGCGCCAGCAGCTTGGGACAGGGGGCGGCTGAAGCTTTCTTT. It is translated as CASSLGQGAAEAFF. The chain carries TRBV5-1 and TRBJ1-1, with TRBD1 matching over 10 bases. In germline, CDR1 is SGHRS, CDR2 YFSETQ. V lost 0 bases, J lost 6 bases, and 2 bases stayed unmatched. This CDR3 comprises 14 residues.

The V gene is TRBV5-4, the J gene TRBJ1-2; D is unresolved. The CDR3 is 13 residues long. The germline V gene encodes CDR1 SGHNT and CDR2 YYREEE (reference sequence). V lost 3 bases and J lost 4, with 10 bases in between. This chain's CDR3 is CASSYSRIYGYTF. CDR3 bases: TGTGCCAGCAGCTACAGTCGGATCTATGGCTACACCTTC.

The chain employs TRBV19 and TRBJ2-7; TRBD1 matches 9 bases. This CDR3 has 14 residues. Germline loops: CDR1 LNHDA, CDR2 SQIVND (reference sequence). Germline trimming cut 6 bases from V and 4 bases from J; bases unmatched to any gene: 7. CDR3 in amino acids: CASRPGTGIYEQYF. The CDR3 DNA follows: TGTGCCAGTAGGCCCGGGACAGGGATTTACGAGCAGTACTTC.

V gene TRBV29-1 combines with J gene TRBJ1-1; D remains ambiguous. Germline assignment: CDR1 SQVTM and CDR2 ANQGSEA. V was trimmed by 6 bases and J by 1 base, leaving 15 bases between them. The CDR3 consists of 14 residues. The CDR3 loop is CSVELDERNTEAFF. The CDR3 DNA sequence: TGCAGCGTGGAATTGGACGAAAGGAACACTGAAGCTTTCTTT. The whole variable domain, remainder taken from reference TRBV29-1 and TRBJ1-1, is SAVISQKPSRDICQRGTSLTIQCQVDSQVTMMFWYRQQPGQSLTLIATANQGSEATYESGFVIDKFPISRPNLTFSTLTVSNMSPEDSSIYLCSVELDERNTEAFFGQGTRLTVV.

This chain connects TRBV19 to TRBJ1-1; D uncertain. Trimming shortened V by 6 bases and J by 1 base, and 9 bases separated the two germline ends. Per the germline V gene, CDR1 is LNHDA and CDR2 is SQIVND (reference sequence). This CDR3 has 13 amino acids. The CDR3 spells CASSQVRNTEAFF. In DNA form, the CDR3 reads TGTGCCAGTAGCCAGGTCAGGAACACTGAAGCTTTCTTT.

J is TRBJ1-1 and V is TRBV18; TRBD1 matches 9 bases. Germline V gene sequence: CDR1 KGHSH, CDR2 LQKENI. V shed 2 bases and J 0 bases; nucleotides not matched to a gene: 4. The CDR3 runs to 16 residues. CDR3 sequence: CASSPGGQGMNTEAFF. In DNA, the CDR3 is TGTGCCAGCTCACCAGGGGGACAGGGAATGAACACTGAAGCTTTCTTT.

The J gene is TRBJ1-5, the V gene TRBV2; D is possibly TRBD1 (5 bases). The CDR3 runs to 15 residues. CDR1 is SNHLY, CDR2 FYNNEI, per germline. V shed 4 bases and J shed 1 base, with 11 bases lying between them. The CDR3 loop is CASSAEAGSNQPQHF. CDR3 DNA: TGTGCCAGCAGTGCCGAAGCAGGGAGCAATCAGCCCCAGCATTTT.